This T cell receptor (beta chain) was captured by sequencing in a study of siplizumab effects on memory and regulatory T cells. The germline CDR1 and CDR2 sequences are SGDLS and YYNGEE. V dropped 4 bases and J dropped 6; count of bases not matched to a gene: 8. The CDR3 totals 15 residues. Some clones are missing from TCRdb's copy, which holds only in-frame ones; the method was immunoSEQ multiplex PCR. The profile shows 85,000 to 120,000 clones, roughly 90% of them singletons. The chain couples TRBV9 to TRBJ1-5; TRBD1 matches at 9 bases. The sequence came from a human donor in good health. Input material: CD4+ T cells sorted from blood. The CDR3 region is CASSPRGTGLQPQHF. The CDR3 nucleotides are TGTGCCAGCAGCCCTAGAGGGACAGGGCTTCAGCCCCAGCATTTT. Supplemented by reference TRBV9 and TRBJ1-5, the full variable domain reads DSGVTQTPKHLITATGQRVTLRCSPRSGDLSVYWYQQSLDQGLQFLIQYYNGEERAKGNILERFSAQQFPDLHSELNLSSLELGDSALYFCASSPRGTGLQPQHFGDGTRLSIL.